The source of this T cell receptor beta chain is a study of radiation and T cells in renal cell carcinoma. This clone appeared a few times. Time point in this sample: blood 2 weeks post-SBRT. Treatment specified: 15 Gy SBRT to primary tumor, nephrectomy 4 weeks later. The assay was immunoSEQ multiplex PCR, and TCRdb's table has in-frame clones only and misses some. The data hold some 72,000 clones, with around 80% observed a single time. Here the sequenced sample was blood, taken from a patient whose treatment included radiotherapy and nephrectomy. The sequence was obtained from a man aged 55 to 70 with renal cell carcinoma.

CDR3 bases: TGTGCCAGCAGCTTGGACACCACTAGCACAGATACGCAGTATTTT. Protein product: CASSLDTTSTDTQYF. V is TRBV7-2 and J is TRBJ2-3, with D perhaps matching TRBD1 (5 bases). There are 15 residues in the CDR3. Trimming shortened V by 3 bases and J by 0 bases, and 10 bases separated the two germline ends. Looked up from germline, CDR1 is SGHTA and CDR2 is FQGNSA.